What follows describes a single T cell receptor (beta chain). Germline loops: CDR1 LNHDA, CDR2 SQIVND (reference sequence). The V end was cut by 2 bases, the J end by 2 bases, with 10 bases between. The CDR3 sequence is 14 residues long. This record comes from a study of blood T cell repertoires in COVID-19. Assay: immunoSEQ multiplex PCR; the TCRdb copy retains only in-frame clones and omits some. The repertoire includes fewer than 450,000 clones, about 91% of them detected once, and roughly 12% sits in the top ten. This clonotype originated in a woman aged 45-65 years with COVID-19, enrolled during active disease. The rearrangement uses TRBV19 and TRBJ2-7; the D gene is possibly TRBD2 (7 bases). Sample: peripheral blood. The CDR3 protein is CASSIRGGPYEQYF. The CDR3 DNA is TGTGCCAGTAGTATAAGGGGGGGACCCTACGAGCAGTACTTC.